These 21 T cell receptor beta chains were sequenced from one sample in a study of cytomegalovirus exposure and HLA in healthy donors. It was with 60 Vbeta and 13 Jbeta primers that the PCR ran. The protocol was immunoSEQ multiplex PCR, while the TCRdb copy is restricted to in-frame clones and leaves out a portion. The profile shows 90,000 to 100,000 clones, 70% to 80% of them singletons. Sequencing was performed on PBMCs. The source is a female donor in good health and CMV-seronegative.

The chain joins TRBV28 to TRBJ2-7, with 7 bases identical to TRBD1. Germline trimming cut 8 bases from V and 4 bases from J; bases unmatched to any gene: 8. This CDR3 comprises 13 residues. Germline-derived CDR1 and CDR2 are MDHEN and SYDVKM. The CDR3 DNA is TGTGCCAGCGATACAGGGGATGCTTACGAGCAGTACTTC. Its protein is CASDTGDAYEQYF.

CDR3 sequence (DNA): TGTGCCAGCAGCCCACTAGCGTCAGATACGCAGTATTTT. Amino acid sequence: CASSPLASDTQYF. V is TRBV6-5 and J is TRBJ2-3; 7 bases align to TRBD2. The CDR3 length is 13 residues. V shed 6 bases and J 4 bases; nucleotides not matched to a gene: 4. Germline-derived CDR1 and CDR2 are MNHEY and SVGAGI.

V and J are TRBV30 and TRBJ2-7, with TRBD1 matching 10 bases. The V gene's germline CDR1 is GTSNPN and CDR2 SVGIG (reference sequence). CDR3 length equals 13 residues. The trim removed 2 bases at V and 4 bases at J, leaving 2 bases unmatched. The CDR3 DNA sequence: TGTGCCTGGAGTAGGGGACAGGGGTACGAGCAGTACTTC. Amino acid sequence: CAWSRGQGYEQYF.

The CDR3 nucleotides read TGTGCCAGCAGTTTATCGGGGGGTACGCAGTATTTT. Protein: CASSLSGGTQYF. The chain links TRBV27 to TRBJ2-3, with D tentatively TRBD2 (6 bases). Trimming removed 0 bases at V and 8 bases at J, with 6 bases between. The CDR3 contains 12 residues. Germline CDR1 reads MNHEY; CDR2 reads SMNVEV (reference sequence).

V gene TRBV30 combines with J gene TRBJ2-7; D is possibly TRBD1 (6 bases). Germline-derived CDR1 and CDR2 are GTSNPN and SVGIG (reference sequence). Trimming cost V 5 bases and J 7 bases, with 18 bases left between them. The CDR3 has 13 amino acids. CDR3 protein: CAWGGAYLREQYF. DNA of the CDR3: TGTGCCTGGGGGGGCGCTTACTTGAGGGAGCAGTACTTC.

This clone was picked up a small number of times. This chain connects TRBV19 to TRBJ1-1, with TRBD1 matching 7 bases. Germline V gene lookup returns CDR1 LNHDA and CDR2 SQIVND (reference sequence). This CDR3 region has 13 residues. V was pared by 10 bases and J by 4 bases, with 9 bases of the junction left unmatched. CDR3 residues: CATQNRGSTEAFF. Written as DNA, the CDR3 is TGTGCCACTCAAAACAGGGGTAGCACTGAAGCTTTCTTT.

V is TRBV27 and J is TRBJ2-3; D gene ambiguous. The CDR3 covers 11 residues. V lost 4 bases and J lost 11, with 10 bases in between. Germline CDR1 is MNHEY and CDR2 is SMNVEV (reference sequence). CDR3 sequence: CASSSDFGQYF. CDR3 nucleotides: TGTGCCAGCAGTTCCGATTTCGGGCAGTATTTT.

Concerning this clone itself: The sample holds other DNA sequences that translate to the same CDR3. The gene calls are TRBV11-2 and TRBJ1-1; maybe TRBD1 (5 bases). Germline V gives CDR1 SGHAT, CDR2 FQNNGV. Trimming stripped 1 base from V and 5 bases from J, with 11 bases between. The CDR3 loop spans 14 amino acids. The CDR3, as DNA: TGTGCCAGCAGCTTAGCGGGGGGTAGAACTGAAGCTTTCTTT. Translating gives CASSLAGGRTEAFF.

This clone was counted once. The V gene is TRBV29-1, the J gene TRBJ2-7, with 7 positions matching TRBD1. Trimming at V came to 3 bases and at J to 3 bases, leaving 5 bases not matched to a gene. The CDR3 extends over 13 amino acids. CDR1 is SQVTM and CDR2 is ANQGSEA in the germline V gene. CDR3 sequence (DNA): TGCAGCGTTGATGATGGACAGGACTACGAGCAGTACTTC. This sequence encodes CSVDDGQDYEQYF.

CDR3 amino acids: CASTSGMDEQYF. The DNA for the CDR3 is TGTGCCAGCACATCGGGGATGGACGAGCAGTACTTC. The V call is TRBV18, the J call TRBJ2-7; a possible D gene is TRBD2 (5 bases). This CDR3 is built from 12 residues. Per the germline V gene, CDR1 is KGHSH and CDR2 is LQKENI. V gave up 8 bases and J gave up 5 bases, with 13 bases separating them.

CDR3 DNA sequence: TGTGCCAGCAGCCTTCGACTCGGGAGCCCCGGGGAGCTGTTTTTT. The encoded protein is CASSLRLGSPGELFF. The J gene is TRBJ2-2, the V gene TRBV7-8; weak D call: TRBD2 (6 bases). CDR1 is SGHVS, CDR2 FQNEAQ, per germline. The CDR3 consists of 15 residues. Trimming cost V 5 bases and J 6 bases, with 16 bases left between them.

CDR3 DNA sequence: TGTGCCAGCAGCCGAGATAATGAGCAGTTCTTC. As protein: CASSRDNEQFF. The chain joins TRBV7-9 to TRBJ2-1; D gene unclear. Germline assignment: CDR1 SEHNR and CDR2 FQNEAQ (reference sequence). The CDR3 covers 11 residues. Between the trimmed V and J ends, which lost 5 bases and 7 bases, there was a span of 6 bases.

This chain joins TRBV29-1 and TRBJ2-1, with 11 bases matching TRBD1. CDR1 and CDR2 (germline): SQVTM, ANQGSEA. Trimming removed 7 bases from V and 7 bases from J; junction bases left unmatched: 6. The CDR3 has 13 residues. This CDR3 is CSAMDRGQNEQFF. The CDR3, as DNA: TGCAGCGCCATGGACAGGGGGCAAAATGAGCAGTTCTTC.

This clone was counted once. The rearrangement uses TRBV6-5 and TRBJ1-2; 7 bases align to TRBD1. Trimming cost V 7 bases and J 5 bases; bases outside gene matches: 13. The CDR3 consists of 15 residues. Germline V lookup: CDR1 MNHEY, CDR2 SVGAGI. CDR3 nucleotides: TGTGCCAGCATGGGGGCTGGGACAGCTACTTATGGCTACACCTTC. Translated: CASMGAGTATYGYTF.

This chain links TRBV5-1 with TRBJ2-7; 7 nucleotides agree with TRBD1. In germline, CDR1 is SGHRS, CDR2 YFSETQ. The CDR3 is 15 residues long. J was trimmed by 1 base and V by 0 bases; bases with no gene match: 4. CDR3 amino acids: CASSLGQGSSYEQYF. The CDR3 nucleotides are TGCGCCAGCAGCTTGGGACAGGGATCATCCTACGAGCAGTACTTC. The full variable domain, in which reference TRBV5-1 and TRBJ2-7 provide the parts outside the CDR3, is KAGVTQTPRYLIKTRGQQVTLSCSPISGHRSVSWYQQTPGQGLQFLFEYFSETQRNKGNFPGRFSGRQFSNSRSEMNVSTLELGDSALYLCASSLGQGSSYEQYFGPGTRLTVT.

This clone was seen a few times. This chain joins TRBV14 and TRBJ2-3; TRBD1 agrees at 7 bases. In germline, CDR1 is SGHDN, CDR2 FVKESK. V shed 2 bases, J shed 0 bases, and the junction held 5 bases outside the gene matches. The CDR3 loop spans 16 amino acids. The CDR3 DNA reads TGTGCCAGCAGCCAATGGACAGGTATAAGCACAGATACGCAGTATTTT. Translation gives CASSQWTGISTDTQYF.

Here the CDR3 DNA reads TGCAGTGCTAGTCGGGACACTGAAGCTTTCTTT. This encodes CSASRDTEAFF. The rearrangement uses TRBV20-1 and TRBJ1-1; unclear D gene. Germline assignment: CDR1 DFQATT and CDR2 SNEGSKA (reference sequence). The CDR3 length is 11 residues. V was trimmed by 3 bases and J by 3 bases, leaving 5 bases between them.

V is TRBV5-1 and J is TRBJ2-3; the match to TRBD2 covers 9 bases. CDR3 length equals 16 residues. V lost 1 base and J lost 0; bases outside the gene matches: 3. Germline V CDR1 and CDR2: SGHRS, YFSETQ. Here the CDR3 DNA reads TGCGCCAGCAGCTTGAGACTAGCGGCTAGCACAGATACGCAGTATTTT. Amino acids: CASSLRLAASTDTQYF.

The V and J genes are TRBV28 and TRBJ2-7; 7 bases are a match to TRBD2. CDR3 length: 14 amino acids. Germline CDR1 is MDHEN and CDR2 is SYDVKM. CDR3 coding DNA: TGTGTCACCCTTAGGGGCGGGAGTCAGAACGAGCAGTACTTC. Its translation is CVTLRGGSQNEQYF.

This clone has just one count. The CDR3 DNA is TGCGCCAGCAGCTCCGGGACAGCTAACAATGAGCAGTTCTTC. Translating gives CASSSGTANNEQFF. The rearrangement joins TRBV5-1 to TRBJ2-1, with 7 bases lining up with TRBD1. Per germline, CDR1 SGHRS and CDR2 YFSETQ. The junction had 5 bases not matched to a gene; V was cut back by 3 bases and J by 5 bases. The CDR3 runs to 14 residues.

This clone was observed once. This chain joins TRBV27 and TRBJ2-1, with D tentatively TRBD2 (6 bases). The CDR3 sequence is 15 residues long. Germline V gene sequence: CDR1 MNHEY, CDR2 SMNVEV (reference sequence). Trimming removed 7 bases at V and 7 bases at J, with 20 bases between. The CDR3 region is CASTPGTPGWNEQFF. The CDR3 coding sequence is TGTGCCAGCACCCCCGGGACTCCTGGATGGAATGAGCAGTTCTTC.